A single T cell receptor beta chain is shown here with its context. The data were obtained in a study of OX40 agonist ivuxolimab in advanced cancers. The V end lost 4 bases, the J end lost 2 bases, and 4 bases lay between the germline ends. The length of the CDR3 is 12 residues. Germline lookup yields CDR1 SEHNR and CDR2 FQNEAQ (reference sequence). TCRdb's table, derived via immunoSEQ multiplex PCR, lists solely in-frame clones and lacks some. Of over 80,000 clones in the sample, about nine tenths were seen once. The TCR sequence derives from an adult with an advanced solid tumor such as melanoma, head and neck, liver or kidney cancer. Sample: CD4+ or CD8+ T cells sorted from blood, taken in a trial of the OX40 agonist ivuxolimab. The chain has TRBV7-9 and TRBJ2-3, with D unclear. The CDR3 reads CASSWDTDTQYF. CDR3 nucleotides: TGTGCCAGCAGCTGGGACACAGATACGCAGTATTTT.